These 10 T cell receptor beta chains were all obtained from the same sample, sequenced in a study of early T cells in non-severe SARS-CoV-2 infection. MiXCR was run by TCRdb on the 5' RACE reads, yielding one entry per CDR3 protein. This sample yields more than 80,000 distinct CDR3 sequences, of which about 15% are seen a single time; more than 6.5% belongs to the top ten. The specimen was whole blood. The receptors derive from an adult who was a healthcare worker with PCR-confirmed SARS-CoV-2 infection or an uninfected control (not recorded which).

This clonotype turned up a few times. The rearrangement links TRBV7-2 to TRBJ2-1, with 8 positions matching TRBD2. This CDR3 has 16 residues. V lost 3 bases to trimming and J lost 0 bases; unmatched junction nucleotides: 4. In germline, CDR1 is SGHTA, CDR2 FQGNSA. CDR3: CASSLASGSSYNEQFF. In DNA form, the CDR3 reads TGTGCCAGCAGCTTGGCGAGCGGGAGCTCCTACAATGAGCAGTTCTTC.

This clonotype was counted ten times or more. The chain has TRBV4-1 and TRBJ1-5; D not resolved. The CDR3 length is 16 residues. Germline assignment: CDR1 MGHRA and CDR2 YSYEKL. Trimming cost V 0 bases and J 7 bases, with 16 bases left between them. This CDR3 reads CASSQDPGISRQPQHF. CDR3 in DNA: TGCGCCAGCAGCCAAGATCCGGGCATCAGTAGGCAGCCCCAGCATTTT.

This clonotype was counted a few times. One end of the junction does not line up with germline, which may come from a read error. The CDR3 region has the DNA TGTGCCAGCAGCTTGGGATTAAAGTACGAGCAGTATTTC. This encodes CASSLGLKYEQYF. The V gene is TRBV11-2, the J gene TRBJ2-7; no firm D call. Germline CDR1 is SGHAT and CDR2 is FQNNGV. The CDR3 spans 13 residues.

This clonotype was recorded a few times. The CDR3 sequence is CASNSGRTSYNEQFF. DNA for the CDR3: TGTGCCAGTAATAGCGGGAGGACCTCCTACAATGAGCAGTTCTTC. The chain employs TRBV19 and TRBJ2-1, with TRBD2 matching over 10 bases. Trimming took 7 bases from V and 0 from J; bases not matched to a gene: 3. Germline V gene sequence: CDR1 LNHDA, CDR2 SQIVND (reference sequence). The CDR3 runs 15 residues.

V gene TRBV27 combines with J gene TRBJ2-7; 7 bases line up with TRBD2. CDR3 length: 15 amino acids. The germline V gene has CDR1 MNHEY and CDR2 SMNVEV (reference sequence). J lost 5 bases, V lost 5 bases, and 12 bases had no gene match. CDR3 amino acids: CASSPSAGRAHEQYF. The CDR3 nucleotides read TGTGCCAGCAGTCCCTCAGCGGGGAGGGCCCACGAGCAGTACTTC.

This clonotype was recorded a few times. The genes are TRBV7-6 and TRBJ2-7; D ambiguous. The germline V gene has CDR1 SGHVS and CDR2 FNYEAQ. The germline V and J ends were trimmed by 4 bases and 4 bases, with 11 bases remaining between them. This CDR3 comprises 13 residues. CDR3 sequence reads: CASSSFSLYEQYF. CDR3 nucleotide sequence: TGTGCCAGCAGCTCCTTTTCCCTTTACGAGCAGTACTTC.

The CDR3 loop is CASSYRNQPQHF. DNA for the CDR3: TGTGCCAGCAGCTACAGAAATCAGCCCCAGCATTTT. This sequence joins TRBV6-6 and TRBJ1-5; D is unresolved. Trimming shortened V by 6 bases and J by 4 bases, and 7 bases separated the two germline ends. CDR3 length equals 12 residues. CDR1 is MNHNY, CDR2 SVGAGI, per germline (reference sequence).

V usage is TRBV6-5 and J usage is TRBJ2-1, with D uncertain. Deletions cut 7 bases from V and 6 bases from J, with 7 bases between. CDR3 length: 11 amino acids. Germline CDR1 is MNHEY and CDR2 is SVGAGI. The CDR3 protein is CASTRSNEQFF. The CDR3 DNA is TGTGCCAGCACTCGAAGCAATGAGCAGTTCTTC.

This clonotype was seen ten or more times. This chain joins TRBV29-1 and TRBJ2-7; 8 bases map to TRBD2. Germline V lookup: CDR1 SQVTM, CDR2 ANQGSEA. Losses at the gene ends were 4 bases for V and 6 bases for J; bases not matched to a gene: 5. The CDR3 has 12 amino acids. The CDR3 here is CSVGTGGSEQYF. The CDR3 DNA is TGCAGCGTTGGGACGGGGGGGTCCGAGCAGTACTTC.

The chain's CDR3 is CASSISDQPGNTIYF. Here the CDR3 DNA reads TGTGCCAGTAGTATTTCGGACCAACCGGGAAACACCATATATTTT. V is TRBV19 and J is TRBJ1-3; D gene ambiguous. Trimming removed 3 bases at V and 4 bases at J, with 13 bases between. This CDR3 contains 15 residues. Per the germline V gene, CDR1 is LNHDA and CDR2 is SQIVND (reference sequence).